This T cell receptor beta chain is from a study of cytomegalovirus exposure and HLA in healthy donors. The study's findings and limits: Listed as cytomegalovirus-associated were more than 150 TCR beta chains. Some public TCRs appeared in many individuals, while most sequences were rare. TCR clusters originating in the first cohort tended to co-occur in the roughly 120 validation repertoires, according to a later analysis.

TCRdb's table, derived via immunoSEQ multiplex PCR, lists solely in-frame clones and lacks some. The sample lists roughly 280,000 clones, 80% to 90% occurring once. For this clone: Its target is unknown.

The sequence came from a young woman in good health and CMV-seronegative. Sequences were obtained from PBMCs.

DNA of the CDR3: TGTGCCAGCAGCATCCGGGGGACAGGGGGCGGTGGAAACACCATATATTTT. It translates to CASSIRGTGGGGNTIYF. The rearrangement joins TRBV9 to TRBJ1-3; 12 bases are a match to TRBD1. Germline trimming cut 4 bases from V and 3 bases from J; bases unmatched to any gene: 8. CDR3 size: 17 residues. Germline CDR1 reads SGDLS; CDR2 reads YYNGEE.